This section outlines one T cell receptor beta chain sequence together with its context. The antigen remains unidentified. This entry is derived from a study of cytomegalovirus exposure and HLA in healthy donors. Study-wide points: Confirmation in vitro established that a few CMV-associated chains were specific for CMV antigens. A later analysis, which compared TCR beta chains of equal frequency, found the HLA-associated ones more clonally expanded. Some V segments (TRBV6-2 and TRBV6-3 among them) were excluded as indistinguishable.

The CDR3 is made up of 15 amino acids. Germline lookup yields CDR1 MNHEY and CDR2 SMNVEV (reference sequence). With 6 bases clipped from V and 2 bases from J, the junction kept 5 bases outside the gene matches. Primers for the PCR totalled 60 Vbeta and 13 Jbeta. Measured with immunoSEQ multiplex PCR; TCRdb has only the in-frame clones, and not every one. Of about 190,000 clones in the sample, 80% were seen once. The specimen sequenced was PBMCs. The V gene is TRBV27, the J gene TRBJ2-1; 9 bases are a match to TRBD1. This receptor was obtained from a woman in her thirties or forties in good health and CMV-seronegative. The CDR3 loop is CASRSGQGTYNEQFF. The CDR3 bases are TGTGCCAGCAGGTCCGGACAGGGGACCTACAATGAGCAGTTCTTC.